These 20 T cell receptor beta chains share one sample of origin, sequenced in a study of blood T cell repertoires in COVID-19. Profiled with immunoSEQ multiplex PCR; TCRdb holds only in-frame clones, not every one. The sample consists of roughly 80,000 clones, about 83% of them appearing once. Input material: peripheral blood. These receptors were taken from a man aged 45-65 years with acute or convalescent COVID-19.

The V gene is TRBV5-1, the J gene TRBJ2-1; D possibly corresponds to TRBD2 (7 bases). V was clipped by 0 bases and J by 0 bases, with 13 bases between them. Germline CDR1 reads SGHRS; CDR2 reads YFSETQ. This CDR3 has 17 residues. Here the CDR3 DNA reads TGCGCCAGCAGCTTGGAGTCGGCGGGGGCCTCCTACAATGAGCAGTTCTTC. It codes for CASSLESAGASYNEQFF.

This sequence joins TRBV5-1 and TRBJ2-7; 11 nucleotides line up with TRBD1. Germline assignment: CDR1 SGHRS and CDR2 YFSETQ. There are 14 residues in the CDR3. The junction had 5 bases not matched to a gene; V was cut back by 5 bases and J by 4 bases. The CDR3 region has the DNA TGCGCCAGCAGACCCGGACAGGGGGCTTACGAGCAGTACTTC. It translates to CASRPGQGAYEQYF.

A single count supports this clone. The V and J genes are TRBV7-9 and TRBJ2-7; 7 bases are a match to TRBD1. V was pared by 1 base and J by 5 bases, with 5 bases of the junction left unmatched. The CDR3 spans 14 residues. Per germline, CDR1 SEHNR and CDR2 FQNEAQ (reference sequence). The CDR3 region is CASSLGQGMDEQYF. Here the CDR3 DNA reads TGTGCCAGCAGCTTAGGACAGGGTATGGACGAGCAGTACTTC.

The chain joins TRBV6-2 or TRBV6-3 to TRBJ1-5, with D possibly being TRBD1 (6 bases). This CDR3 has 15 amino acids. Germline loops: CDR1 MNHEY, CDR2 SVGEGT. The V end was cut by 5 bases, the J end by 6 bases, with 17 bases between. CDR3 residues: CASSGRATGTQPQHF. In nucleotides, the CDR3 is TGTGCCAGCAGTGGCCGCGCTACAGGGACTCAGCCCCAGCATTTT.

V usage is TRBV4-3 and J usage is TRBJ2-7; 8 bases fit TRBD1. Germline V gene sequence: CDR1 LGHNA, CDR2 YSLEER. Trimming at V came to 0 bases and at J to 6 bases, leaving 7 bases not matched to a gene. This CDR3 is built from 15 residues. The CDR3 is CASSQDAAGGREQYF. The CDR3 bases are TGCGCCAGCAGCCAAGACGCGGCAGGGGGCCGCGAGCAGTACTTC.

The genes are TRBV7-3 and TRBJ1-1; D possibly corresponds to TRBD1 (5 bases). V dropped 2 bases and J dropped 11 bases, with 12 bases sitting between them. CDR3 length equals 12 residues. Looked up from germline, CDR1 is SGHTA and CDR2 is FQGTGA. The CDR3 loop reads CASSLAAGPAFF. CDR3 bases: TGTGCCAGCAGCTTAGCGGCAGGGCCGGCTTTCTTT.

The rearrangement joins TRBV2 to TRBJ1-1; unclear D gene. Germline lookup yields CDR1 SNHLY and CDR2 FYNNEI. This CDR3 contains 12 residues. Between the trimmed V and J ends, which lost 3 bases and 5 bases, there was a span of 7 bases. This chain's CDR3 is CASSDGWTEAFF. CDR3 sequence (DNA): TGTGCCAGCAGTGACGGTTGGACTGAAGCTTTCTTT.

The chain carries TRBV24-1 and TRBJ1-1; tentative D call: TRBD1 (5 bases). Per the germline V gene, CDR1 is KGHDR and CDR2 is SFDVKD. The CDR3 spans 12 residues. Trimming removed 3 bases from V and 8 bases from J, with 9 bases in between. The DNA for the CDR3 is TGTGCCACCAGTGATCCAGGACAAGAAGCTTTCTTT. Its protein is CATSDPGQEAFF.

Regarding this clone: The junction departs from the called germline gene at one end, perhaps through a read error. The V gene is TRBV28, the J gene TRBJ1-5; 10 bases line up with TRBD1. The CDR3 length is 12 residues. Germline CDR1 and CDR2: MDHEN and SYDVKM. CDR3 region: CASSLASGTGVF. DNA of the CDR3: TGTGCCAGCAGTCTCGCCTCCGGGACAGGGGTGTTT. The complete variable domain, with remaining parts taken from reference TRBV28 and TRBJ1-5, reads DVKVTQSSRYLVKRTGEKVFLECVQDMDHENMFWYRQDPGLGLRLIYFSYDVKMKEKGDIPEGYSVSREKKERFSLILESASTNQTSMYLCASSLASGTGVFGDGTRLSIL.

The chain couples TRBV5-6 to TRBJ1-2; 11 nucleotides align to TRBD1. J gave up 10 bases and V 0 bases, and 2 bases lay outside the gene matches. The CDR3 covers 13 residues. Per germline, CDR1 SGHDT and CDR2 YYEEEE. The CDR3 bases are TGTGCCAGCAGCTTGGGGACAGGGGGCGTCTACACCTTC. Translating it yields CASSLGTGGVYTF.

This sequence joins TRBV13 and TRBJ1-1, with 7 nucleotides matching TRBD1. CDR1 PRHDT and CDR2 FYEKMQ come from the germline V gene (reference sequence). The CDR3 has 18 residues. Trimming removed 3 bases from V and 1 base from J; junction bases left unmatched: 14. CDR3 bases: TGTGCCAGCAGCTTTAAGTTTCCGACAGGGATGGGGAACACTGAAGCTTTCTTT. Translation gives CASSFKFPTGMGNTEAFF.

The chain links TRBV30 to TRBJ1-1, with TRBD1 matching over 8 bases. Germline V lookup: CDR1 GTSNPN, CDR2 SVGIG (reference sequence). Losses at the gene ends were 5 bases for V and 1 base for J; bases not matched to a gene: 3. This CDR3 contains 13 residues. As DNA, the CDR3 is TGTGCCTGGGAGGGACAGGCGAACACTGAAGCTTTCTTT. Its translation is CAWEGQANTEAFF. Full variable domain (remainder filled in from reference TRBV30 and TRBJ1-1): SQTIHQWPATLVQPVGSPLSLECTVEGTSNPNLYWYRQAAGRGLQLLFYSVGIGQISSEVPQNLSASRPQDRQFILSSKKLLLSDSGFYLCAWEGQANTEAFFGQGTRLTVV.

The gene calls are TRBV5-1 and TRBJ1-3; 7 bases map to TRBD1. Germline assignment: CDR1 SGHRS and CDR2 YFSETQ. The junction had 17 bases not matched to a gene; V was cut back by 5 bases and J by 0 bases. The CDR3 has 19 amino acids. This CDR3 is CASRKGFGNNRGSGNTIYF. CDR3 DNA: TGCGCCAGCAGAAAGGGTTTTGGAAATAACAGGGGCTCTGGAAACACCATATATTTT.

The chain recombines TRBV6-6 with TRBJ1-1; 8 nucleotides line up with TRBD1. CDR1 is MNHNY and CDR2 is SVGAGI in the germline V gene (reference sequence). The length of the CDR3 is 16 residues. J lost 5 bases, V lost 5 bases, and 13 bases had no gene match. The CDR3 coding sequence is TGTGCCAGCAGTAACAAGCAGGGGGCATTTGGAACTGAAGCTTTCTTT. It codes for CASSNKQGAFGTEAFF.

The DNA of the CDR3 is TGTGCCAGCAGCAGAGCAGGTCTAGCAGAAGAGACCCAGTACTTC. Protein sequence: CASSRAGLAEETQYF. The chain is built from TRBV11-2 and TRBJ2-5; a possible D gene is TRBD2 (5 bases). This CDR3 contains 15 residues. Trimming took off 5 bases at V and 3 bases at J, with 16 bases between the two ends. From germline, CDR1 is SGHAT and CDR2 FQNNGV.

This chain links TRBV19 with TRBJ1-5; 10 bases line up with TRBD1. The CDR3 runs to 13 residues. Germline V gives CDR1 LNHDA, CDR2 SQIVND (reference sequence). With 6 bases clipped from V and 5 bases from J, the junction kept 1 base outside the gene matches. CDR3 region: CASRTGGDQPQHF. DNA of the CDR3: TGTGCCAGTAGGACAGGGGGCGATCAGCCCCAGCATTTT.

The J gene is TRBJ2-1, the V gene TRBV3-1 (or the pseudogene TRBV3-2), with 7 bases matching TRBD1. V gave up 0 bases and J gave up 9 bases; unmatched junction bases: 2. Germline V gene sequence: CDR1 LGHDT, CDR2 YNNKEL (reference sequence). CDR3 size: 13 residues. The CDR3 DNA reads as TGTGCCAGCAGCCAAGATGACAGGGCTGAGCAGTTCTTC. Its protein product is CASSQDDRAEQFF.

J is TRBJ2-4 and V is TRBV6-1; no firm D call. V shed 3 bases and J shed 0 bases, with 9 bases lying between them. Per the germline V gene, CDR1 is MNHNS and CDR2 is SASEGT. This CDR3 has 15 residues. The CDR3 here is CASSDRPLAKNIQYF. The CDR3 bases are TGTGCCAGCAGTGACAGGCCCCTAGCCAAAAACATTCAGTACTTC.

CDR3 amino acids: CASSLERTGELFF. In DNA form, the CDR3 reads TGTGCCAGCAGTTTAGAGAGGACCGGGGAGCTGTTTTTT. V usage is TRBV27 and J usage is TRBJ2-2; D not certain. The V end was cut by 2 bases, the J end by 5 bases, with 6 bases between. Germline loops: CDR1 MNHEY, CDR2 SMNVEV (reference sequence). The CDR3 has 13 residues.

This clone came up a few times. This chain joins TRBV27 and TRBJ1-2, with TRBD1 matching over 8 bases. Germline V lookup: CDR1 MNHEY, CDR2 SMNVEV (reference sequence). With V trimmed by 4 bases and J by 0 bases, 4 bases remained unmatched. This CDR3 contains 15 residues. DNA for the CDR3: TGTGCCAGCAGTTCACGGACAGGGTCTAACTATGGCTACACCTTC. It encodes CASSSRTGSNYGYTF.